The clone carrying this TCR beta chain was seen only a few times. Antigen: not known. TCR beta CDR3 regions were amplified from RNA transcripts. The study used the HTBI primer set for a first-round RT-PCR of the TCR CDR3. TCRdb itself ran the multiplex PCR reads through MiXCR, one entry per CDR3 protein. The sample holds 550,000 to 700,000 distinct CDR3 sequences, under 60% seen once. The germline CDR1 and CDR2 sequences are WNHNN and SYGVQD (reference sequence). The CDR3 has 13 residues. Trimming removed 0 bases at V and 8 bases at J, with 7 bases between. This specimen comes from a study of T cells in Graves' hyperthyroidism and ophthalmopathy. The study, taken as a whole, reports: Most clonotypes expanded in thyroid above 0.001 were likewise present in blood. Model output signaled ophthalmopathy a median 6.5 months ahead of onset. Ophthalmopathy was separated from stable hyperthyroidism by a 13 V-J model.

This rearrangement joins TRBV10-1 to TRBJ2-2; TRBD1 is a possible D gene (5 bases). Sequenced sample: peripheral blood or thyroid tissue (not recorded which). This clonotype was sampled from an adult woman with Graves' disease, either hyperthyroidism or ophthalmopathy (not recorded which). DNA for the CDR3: TGCGCCAGCAGTGAGTCGGGGCAAGGGGAGCTGTTTTTT. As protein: CASSESGQGELFF.